This TCR beta chain was identified in a study of response to subunit inactivated influenza vaccine. Broader study findings: Every seasonal influenza vaccination brings in few new T cells, the authors suggested.

Trimming stripped 6 bases from V and 4 bases from J, with 22 bases between. Germline CDR1 and CDR2: DFQATT and SNEGSKA (reference sequence). The CDR3 is made up of 16 amino acids. This clonotype was recorded a few times. The antigen remains undetermined. MiXCR, run by TCRdb on the RT-PCR reads, gives a single entry per CDR3 protein. The data contain 250,000 to 350,000 distinct CDR3 sequences, about 20% of them seen just once; the ten biggest clones take up about a tenth. The receptor was derived from a man between 50 and 69 years old who received an inactivated influenza vaccine. The V call is TRBV20-1, the J call TRBJ2-1, with D perhaps matching TRBD2 (6 bases). The specimen comprised PBMCs from blood, sampled around 22 months after vaccination. CDR3 protein: CSAKPGTPLAYNEQFF. CDR3 nucleotide sequence: TGCAGTGCCAAACCCGGGACCCCTCTAGCGTACAATGAGCAGTTCTTC.